The 25 T cell receptor beta chains listed next were all sequenced from one sample in a study of radiation and T cells in renal cell carcinoma. Method: immunoSEQ multiplex PCR; TCRdb's copy keeps in-frame clones and lacks some. The sample consists of about 130,000 clones, roughly 80% of them appearing once. Sample time point: baseline pretreatment blood. Treatment defined: 15 Gy SBRT to primary tumor, nephrectomy 4 weeks later. The sample was blood, taken from a patient whose treatment included radiotherapy and nephrectomy. All receptors come from a woman aged 60 to 75 with renal cell carcinoma.

This clone was seen just once. V usage is TRBV5-8 and J usage is TRBJ2-7; a possible D gene is TRBD2 (5 bases). Germline V CDR1 and CDR2: SGHTS, YDEGEE. CDR3 size: 14 residues. Between the trimmed V and J ends, which lost 4 bases and 0 bases, there was a span of 11 bases. The CDR3 sequence is CASSVDSSSYEQYF. The CDR3 DNA reads as TGTGCCAGCAGCGTGGACTCGAGCTCCTACGAGCAGTACTTC.

V usage is TRBV4-1 and J usage is TRBJ2-7; possible D gene TRBD2, 5 bases. Germline V gene data show CDR1 as MGHRA and CDR2 as YSYEKL. The CDR3 runs 14 residues. V lost 1 base to trimming and J lost 2 bases, with 9 bases between them. The CDR3 reads CASSQGNGAYEQYF. CDR3 DNA sequence: TGCGCCAGCAGCCAAGGTAACGGGGCCTACGAGCAGTACTTC.

The rearrangement joins TRBV19 to TRBJ1-2; D remains ambiguous. CDR1 LNHDA and CDR2 SQIVND come from the germline V gene (reference sequence). V was clipped by 3 bases and J by 8 bases, with 19 bases between them. The CDR3 runs 15 residues. The CDR3 DNA follows: TGTGCCAGTAGTATCTCTGGATTCGAAATTGAAGGCTACACCTTC. The encoded protein is CASSISGFEIEGYTF.

This chain joins TRBV5-4 and TRBJ2-1; maybe TRBD2 (5 bases). Germline V CDR1 and CDR2: SGHNT, YYREEE (reference sequence). CDR3 length: 15 amino acids. V was cut by 4 bases and J by 0 bases, with 11 bases left in between. The CDR3 sequence is CASSPSGVSYNEQFF. CDR3 nucleotide sequence: TGTGCCAGCAGCCCGTCCGGGGTCTCCTACAATGAGCAGTTCTTC.

The chain recombines TRBV14 with TRBJ1-6; TRBD1 agrees at 9 bases. J was trimmed by 7 bases and V by 4 bases; bases with no gene match: 5. Per germline, CDR1 SGHDN and CDR2 FVKESK. The CDR3 runs to 15 residues. The CDR3 DNA follows: TGTGCCAGCAGCCTGGGACAGGGCGGGAATTCACCCCTCCACTTT. It codes for CASSLGQGGNSPLHF.

The V and J genes are TRBV2 and TRBJ2-5; TRBD1 matches 8 bases. Trimming took 5 bases from V and 2 from J; bases not matched to a gene: 4. The CDR3 spans 14 residues. In germline, CDR1 is SNHLY, CDR2 FYNNEI. The CDR3 region has the DNA TGTGCCAGCAGTTCGGACAGGGCACAAGAGACCCAGTACTTC. The encoded protein is CASSSDRAQETQYF. The complete variable domain, with remaining parts taken from reference TRBV2 and TRBJ2-5, reads EPEVTQTPSHQVTQMGQEVILRCVPISNHLYFYWYRQILGQKVEFLVSFYNNEISEKSEIFDDQFSVERPDGSNFTLKIRSTKLEDSAMYFCASSSDRAQETQYFGPGTRLLVL.

The rearrangement joins TRBV2 to TRBJ2-2, with D possibly matching TRBD1 (6 bases). This CDR3 has 16 amino acids. Germline assignment: CDR1 SNHLY and CDR2 FYNNEI. Trimming removed 7 bases from V and 2 bases from J, with 17 bases in between. The CDR3 loop reads CASTVQGITNTGELFF. For the CDR3, the DNA is TGTGCCAGCACTGTCCAGGGGATAACTAACACCGGGGAGCTGTTTTTT. The full variable domain, completed using reference TRBV2 and TRBJ2-2, is EPEVTQTPSHQVTQMGQEVILRCVPISNHLYFYWYRQILGQKVEFLVSFYNNEISEKSEIFDDQFSVERPDGSNFTLKIRSTKLEDSAMYFCASTVQGITNTGELFFGEGSRLTVL.

This chain joins TRBV18 and TRBJ1-5, with D possibly being TRBD1 (5 bases). The V end lost 6 bases, the J end lost 9 bases, and 18 bases lay between the germline ends. This CDR3 is 14 amino acids long. In germline, CDR1 is KGHSH, CDR2 LQKENI. The DNA of the CDR3 is TGTGCCAGCTCGCAGGAGTCGGGGGGAAGGCCCCAGCATTTT. Amino acids: CASSQESGGRPQHF.

This sequence joins TRBV9 and TRBJ1-4, with D possibly TRBD1 on 6 matching bases. The CDR3 sequence is 14 residues long. Germline values: CDR1 SGDLS, CDR2 YYNGEE. The germline V and J ends were trimmed by 0 bases and 5 bases, with 8 bases remaining between them. The CDR3 spells CASSVAGANEKLFF. The CDR3, as DNA: TGTGCCAGCAGCGTAGCAGGGGCGAATGAAAAACTGTTTTTT.

This clone was detected only a few times. The V gene is TRBV2, the J gene TRBJ1-5, with 8 bases identical to TRBD1. Trimming removed 6 bases from V and 7 bases from J; junction bases left unmatched: 5. Germline CDR1 is SNHLY and CDR2 is FYNNEI. CDR3 size: 13 residues. CDR3 amino acids: CASSQGAKQPQHF. In DNA, the CDR3 is TGTGCCAGCAGCCAGGGGGCTAAACAGCCCCAGCATTTT.

In this sample, this clone turned up once. V gene TRBV19 combines with J gene TRBJ1-4; D remains unclear. This CDR3 is built from 16 residues. V was cut by 2 bases and J by 0 bases, with 10 bases left in between. Germline assignment: CDR1 LNHDA and CDR2 SQIVND (reference sequence). Here the CDR3 reads CASSISKRATNEKLFF. In DNA, the CDR3 is TGTGCCAGTAGTATATCAAAGAGAGCAACTAATGAAAAACTGTTTTTT. The full variable domain, in which reference TRBV19 and TRBJ1-4 provide the parts outside the CDR3, is DGGITQSPKYLFRKEGQNVTLSCEQNLNHDAMYWYRQDPGQGLRLIYYSQIVNDFQKGDIAEGYSVSREKKESFPLTVTSAQKNPTAFYLCASSISKRATNEKLFFGSGTQLSVL.

The chain combines TRBV9 with TRBJ1-1; D might be TRBD1 (5 bases). V gave up 4 bases and J gave up 6 bases, with 13 bases separating them. This CDR3 spans 13 amino acids. Germline V CDR1 and CDR2: SGDLS, YYNGEE. CDR3 DNA sequence: TGTGCCAGCAGCAAGGGACGCGGAGCTGAAGCTTTCTTT. Translating it yields CASSKGRGAEAFF.

This clone was detected many times. The rearrangement uses TRBV7-3 and TRBJ1-6; the match to TRBD1 covers 8 bases. The CDR3 has 15 amino acids. Germline values: CDR1 SGHTA, CDR2 FQGTGA. V lost 1 base, J lost 7 bases, and 3 bases stayed unmatched. The CDR3 sequence: CASSLMYRGNSPLHF. CDR3 nucleotide sequence: TGTGCCAGCAGCTTAATGTACAGGGGGAATTCACCCCTCCACTTT.

This clone showed up just once. The chain employs TRBV6-5 and TRBJ1-1; possible D gene TRBD1, 5 bases. The V gene lost 8 bases and the J gene lost 10 bases, with 17 bases spanning the gap. The CDR3 covers 12 residues. Germline V CDR1 and CDR2: MNHEY, SVGAGI. CDR3 in amino acids: CASLSGDHRAFF. The CDR3 nucleotides are TGTGCCAGCCTCTCGGGGGACCATAGAGCTTTCTTT.

The gene calls are TRBV19 and TRBJ2-7; the D is unclear. The CDR3 spans 15 residues. V was shortened by 5 bases and J by 3 bases, with 17 bases between the two germline ends. Germline CDR1 is LNHDA and CDR2 is SQIVND (reference sequence). In DNA form, the CDR3 reads TGTGCCAGTAGTGCTAGATCAGACGGATACTACGAGCAGTACTTC. Translation gives CASSARSDGYYEQYF. The whole variable domain, remainder taken from reference TRBV19 and TRBJ2-7, is DGGITQSPKYLFRKEGQNVTLSCEQNLNHDAMYWYRQDPGQGLRLIYYSQIVNDFQKGDIAEGYSVSREKKESFPLTVTSAQKNPTAFYLCASSARSDGYYEQYFGPGTRLTVT.

In this sample, this clone turned up a few times. J is TRBJ1-1 and V is TRBV5-1; D is unclear. The CDR3 has 14 residues. The germline gives CDR1 SGHRS, CDR2 YFSETQ. V gave up 0 bases and J gave up 1 base, with 7 bases separating them. CDR3 loop: CASSLVPENTEAFF. CDR3 in DNA: TGCGCCAGCAGCTTGGTTCCGGAGAACACTGAAGCTTTCTTT.

J is TRBJ2-7 and V is TRBV19, with 7 bases identical to TRBD2. This CDR3 has 13 residues. V gave up 3 bases and J gave up 1 base; unmatched junction bases: 0. Germline CDR1 and CDR2: LNHDA and SQIVND (reference sequence). The CDR3 DNA reads as TGTGCCAGTAGTATCGGGAGGTCCTACGAGCAGTACTTC. Translating gives CASSIGRSYEQYF.

The chain carries TRBV11-2 and TRBJ1-1; TRBD1 agrees at 7 bases. Germline V gene data show CDR1 as SGHAT and CDR2 as FQNNGV. CDR3 length: 13 residues. V lost 4 bases and J lost 5; bases outside the gene matches: 4. CDR3 protein: CASSSDRATEAFF. For the CDR3, the DNA is TGTGCCAGCAGCTCCGACAGGGCAACTGAAGCTTTCTTT.

This clone was found a few times. The J gene is TRBJ2-7, the V gene TRBV25-1, with D uncertain. Per germline, CDR1 MGHDK and CDR2 SYGVNS. Deletions cut 3 bases from V and 6 bases from J, with 9 bases between. CDR3 length equals 12 residues. Here the CDR3 reads CASSDVAGEQYF. In nucleotides, the CDR3 is TGTGCCAGCAGTGACGTAGCCGGCGAGCAGTACTTC.

The chain has TRBV9 and TRBJ2-4; TRBD2 agrees at 15 bases. The J segment lost 5 bases and the V segment lost 2 bases, leaving 2 bases of the junction unmatched. This CDR3 has 16 residues. Germline assignment: CDR1 SGDLS and CDR2 YYNGEE. CDR3 sequence (DNA): TGTGCCAGCAGCGTGGGACTAGCGGGAGGCGAAAACATTCAGTACTTC. Translated, it gives CASSVGLAGGENIQYF.

CDR3 residues: CASSHGSGTYEQYF. CDR3 nucleotide sequence: TGCGCCAGCAGCCACGGTAGTGGAACCTACGAGCAGTACTTC. The chain has TRBV4-1 and TRBJ2-7, with no clear D. The CDR3 runs 14 residues. Trimming removed 3 bases from V and 2 bases from J, with 11 bases in between. In germline, CDR1 is MGHRA, CDR2 YSYEKL.

The sample holds a few counts of this clone. The chain combines TRBV6-5 with TRBJ2-1; weak D call: TRBD2 (6 bases). V dropped 2 bases and J dropped 7 bases, with 6 bases sitting between them. The CDR3 has 12 amino acids. In germline, CDR1 is MNHEY, CDR2 SVGAGI. The CDR3 here is CASSYLANEQFF. CDR3 in DNA: TGTGCCAGCAGTTACCTAGCGAATGAGCAGTTCTTC.

The chain recombines TRBV28 with TRBJ2-2; 7 bases are shared with TRBD1. The germline V gene encodes CDR1 MDHEN and CDR2 SYDVKM. The CDR3 runs 17 residues. With V trimmed by 6 bases and J by 6 bases, 16 bases remained unmatched. This CDR3 reads CASSVLDSPTGSGELFF. The DNA for the CDR3 is TGTGCCAGCAGCGTACTAGATTCTCCGACAGGGTCCGGGGAGCTGTTTTTT.

J is TRBJ2-5 and V is TRBV15; D is undetermined. Trimming stripped 5 bases from V and 5 bases from J, with 15 bases between. The germline V gene has CDR1 LNHNV and CDR2 YYDKDF (reference sequence). The CDR3 covers 14 residues. DNA of the CDR3: TGTGCCACCAGCTGGAGTAGGTCCCAGGAGACCCAGTACTTC. The encoded protein is CATSWSRSQETQYF.

This clone has a count of ten or more. This rearrangement joins TRBV7-9 to TRBJ1-1; D is unresolved. Germline V gene sequence: CDR1 SEHNR, CDR2 FQNEAQ (reference sequence). Trimming shortened V by 6 bases and J by 5 bases, and 13 bases separated the two germline ends. The CDR3 length is 13 residues. The CDR3 DNA sequence: TGTGCCAGCAGAGAAGTAGGAAGGACTGAAGCTTTCTTT. It translates to CASREVGRTEAFF.